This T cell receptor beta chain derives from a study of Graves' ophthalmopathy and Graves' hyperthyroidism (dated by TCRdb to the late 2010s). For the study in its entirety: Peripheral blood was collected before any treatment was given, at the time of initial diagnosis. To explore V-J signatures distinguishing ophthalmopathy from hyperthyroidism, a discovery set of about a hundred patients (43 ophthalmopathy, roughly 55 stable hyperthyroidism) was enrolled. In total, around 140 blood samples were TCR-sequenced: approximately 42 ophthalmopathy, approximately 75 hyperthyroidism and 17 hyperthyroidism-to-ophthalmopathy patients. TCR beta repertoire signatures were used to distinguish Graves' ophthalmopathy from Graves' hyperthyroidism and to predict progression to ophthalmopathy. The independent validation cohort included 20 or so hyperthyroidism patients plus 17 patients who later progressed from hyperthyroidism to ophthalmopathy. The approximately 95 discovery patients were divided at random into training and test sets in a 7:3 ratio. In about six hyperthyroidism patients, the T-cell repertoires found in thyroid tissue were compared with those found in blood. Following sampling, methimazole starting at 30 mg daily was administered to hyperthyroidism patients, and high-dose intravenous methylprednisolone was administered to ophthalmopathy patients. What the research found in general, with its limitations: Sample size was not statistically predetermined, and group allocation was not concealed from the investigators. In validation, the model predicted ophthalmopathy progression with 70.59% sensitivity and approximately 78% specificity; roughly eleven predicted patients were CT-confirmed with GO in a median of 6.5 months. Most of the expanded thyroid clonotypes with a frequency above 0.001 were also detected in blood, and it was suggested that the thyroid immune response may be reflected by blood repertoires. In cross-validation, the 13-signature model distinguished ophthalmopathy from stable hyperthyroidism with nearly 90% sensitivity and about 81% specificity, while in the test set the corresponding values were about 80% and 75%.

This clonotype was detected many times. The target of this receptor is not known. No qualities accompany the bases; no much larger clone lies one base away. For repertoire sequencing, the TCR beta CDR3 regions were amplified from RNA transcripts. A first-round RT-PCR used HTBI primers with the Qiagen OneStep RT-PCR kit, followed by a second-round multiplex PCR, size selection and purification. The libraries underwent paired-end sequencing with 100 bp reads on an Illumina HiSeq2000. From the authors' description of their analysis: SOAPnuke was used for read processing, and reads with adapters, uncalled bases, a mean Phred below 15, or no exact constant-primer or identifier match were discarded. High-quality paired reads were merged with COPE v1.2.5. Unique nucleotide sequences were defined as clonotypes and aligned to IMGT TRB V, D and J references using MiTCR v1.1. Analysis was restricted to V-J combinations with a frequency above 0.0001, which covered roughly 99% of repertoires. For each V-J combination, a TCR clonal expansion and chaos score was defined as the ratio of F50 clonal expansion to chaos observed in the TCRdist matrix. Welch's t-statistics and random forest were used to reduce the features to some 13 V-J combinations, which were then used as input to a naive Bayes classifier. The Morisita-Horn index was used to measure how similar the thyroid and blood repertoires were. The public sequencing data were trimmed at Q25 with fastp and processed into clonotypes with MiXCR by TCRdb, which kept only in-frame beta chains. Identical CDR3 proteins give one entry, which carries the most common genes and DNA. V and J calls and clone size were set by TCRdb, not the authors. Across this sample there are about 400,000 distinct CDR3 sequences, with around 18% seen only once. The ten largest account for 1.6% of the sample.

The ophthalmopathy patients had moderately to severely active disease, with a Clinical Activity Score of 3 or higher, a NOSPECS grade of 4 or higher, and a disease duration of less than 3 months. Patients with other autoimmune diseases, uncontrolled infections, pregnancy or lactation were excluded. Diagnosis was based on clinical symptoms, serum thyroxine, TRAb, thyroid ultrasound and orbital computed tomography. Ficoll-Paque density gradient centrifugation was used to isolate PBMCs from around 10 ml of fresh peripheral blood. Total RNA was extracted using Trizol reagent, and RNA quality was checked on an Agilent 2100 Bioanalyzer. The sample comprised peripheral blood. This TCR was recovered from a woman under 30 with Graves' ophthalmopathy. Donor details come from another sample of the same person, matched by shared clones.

CDR3 reads: CASTLRYPGYQPQHF. The DNA sequence is as follows: TGTGCCAGCACCCTGAGGTACCCGGGATATCAGCCCCAGCATTTT. Recombination connected TRBV6-2 or TRBV6-3 to TRBJ1-5, with the D gene not clear enough to name. V loses 7 bases of germline sequence and J loses 5 bases, and the interval between the two ends is 18 bases. For CDR1 and CDR2, the germline V gene lists MNHEY and SVGEGT. The CDR3 contains 15 residues, cysteine and phenylalanine counted. Just the 45-base CDR3 DNA is kept, in frame starting at base 1.